These 23 T cell receptor beta chains were sequenced from one sample in a study of blood T cells in healthy people across ages. Then a second PCR, running roughly 7 to 11 cycles, was carried out with a sample-barcoded 5' primer and a J-beta primer mix. TCRdb redid the calling of the 5' RACE reads with MiXCR, one entry per CDR3 protein. The table shows 800,000 to 950,000 distinct CDR3 sequences, with approximately 49% occurring only once. The specimen was blood. The receptor set was obtained from a man aged 30-40 years in good health.

The rearrangement joins TRBV10-3 to TRBJ1-6, with TRBD1 matching 10 bases. CDR1 is ENHRY and CDR2 is SYGVKD in the germline V gene. This CDR3 region has 15 residues. V lost 6 bases, J lost 10 bases, and 9 bases stayed unmatched. The DNA for the CDR3 is TGTGCCATCAGGAACCCGGGACAGGGGCACTCACCCCTCCACTTT. Translating gives CAIRNPGQGHSPLHF.

The chain couples TRBV20-1 to TRBJ1-2, with D unresolved. This CDR3 comprises 12 residues. V was pared by 2 bases and J by 4 bases, with 8 bases between. Germline CDR1 DFQATT, CDR2 SNEGSKA (reference sequence). In nucleotides, the CDR3 is TGCAGTGCTAGAACGGCAGTCTATGGCTACACCTTC. Translated, it gives CSARTAVYGYTF.

This chain uses TRBV7-9 with TRBJ1-6; 10 bases are shared with TRBD1. The CDR3 consists of 13 residues. In germline, CDR1 is SEHNR, CDR2 FQNEAQ (reference sequence). V was pared by 5 bases and J by 13 bases, with 5 bases of the junction left unmatched. The CDR3 bases are TGTGCCAGCAGCCCTTCGGACAGGGGGCCCCTCCACTTT. Its translation: CASSPSDRGPLHF.

As DNA, the CDR3 is TGCAGTGCTAGCCCCCCGGGAGCCAAAAACATTCAGTACTTC. This codes for CSASPPGAKNIQYF. The chain links TRBV20-1 to TRBJ2-4; D is undetermined. Trimming removed 3 bases at V and 0 bases at J, with 9 bases between. Germline loops: CDR1 DFQATT, CDR2 SNEGSKA (reference sequence). There are 14 residues in the CDR3.

There are a few counts of this clonotype. V is TRBV14 and J is TRBJ2-3, with 9 bases that match TRBD2. This CDR3 spans 16 amino acids. V dropped 0 bases and J dropped 2; count of bases not matched to a gene: 3. CDR1 and CDR2 (germline): SGHDN, FVKESK. The CDR3 coding sequence is TGTGCCAGCAGCCAAGACCCGGGACTAGCCACAGATACGCAGTATTTT. It yields the protein CASSQDPGLATDTQYF.

The V gene is TRBV10-3, the J gene TRBJ2-4, with TRBD1 identical over 9 bases. This CDR3 has 13 residues. Losses at the gene ends were 6 bases for V and 9 bases for J; bases not matched to a gene: 6. Germline CDR1 reads ENHRY; CDR2 reads SYGVKD. The CDR3 region is CAIRGQGTGIQYF. In DNA, the CDR3 is TGTGCCATCAGGGGACAGGGTACGGGCATTCAGTACTTC.

This clonotype appeared once. The chain employs TRBV20-1 and TRBJ2-1, with D possibly matching TRBD2 (6 bases). The CDR3 is 16 amino acids. Trimming took 0 bases from V and 8 from J, leaving 20 bases between them. Germline loops: CDR1 DFQATT, CDR2 SNEGSKA (reference sequence). CDR3 region: CSARDTLNRRVYEQFF. The CDR3 region has the DNA TGCAGTGCTAGAGACACTCTCAACCGGAGGGTCTATGAGCAGTTCTTC.

This sequence joins TRBV2 and TRBJ1-1; no clear D. The V end was cut by 2 bases, the J end by 3 bases, with 7 bases between. Germline V gene data show CDR1 as SNHLY and CDR2 as FYNNEI. The CDR3 is 13 amino acids. The CDR3 here is CASSELEDTEAFF. CDR3 sequence (DNA): TGTGCCAGCAGTGAATTGGAGGACACTGAAGCTTTCTTT.

This clonotype was observed many times. The rearrangement joins TRBV21-1 to TRBJ2-1; the table names TRBD1, a call not compared with the DNA. TRBV21-1 is shown as a pseudogene. There are 15 residues in the CDR3. CDR3: CASSKEPGSYNEQFF. CDR3 DNA sequence: TGTGCCAGCAGCAAAGAACCGGGATCCTACAATGAGCAGTTCTTC.

This sequence joins TRBV4-1 and TRBJ2-5; 9 bases line up with TRBD1. Germline V gives CDR1 MGHRA, CDR2 YSYEKL. Trimming took 0 bases from V and 1 from J; bases not matched to a gene: 3. This CDR3 has 16 residues. CDR3 amino acids: CASSQDRGQGQETQYF. The CDR3 region has the DNA TGCGCCAGCAGCCAAGATCGGGGACAGGGCCAAGAGACCCAGTACTTC.

This clonotype was seen a single time. J is TRBJ2-7 and V is TRBV5-6; 8 nucleotides match TRBD1. V lost 4 bases, J lost 3 bases, and 6 bases stayed unmatched. CDR1 is SGHDT and CDR2 is YYEEEE in the germline V gene. This CDR3 region has 14 residues. The CDR3 DNA reads as TGTGCCAGCAGCCCGGACAGGGCGGTCTACGAGCAGTACTTC. It yields the protein CASSPDRAVYEQYF. Filled out from reference TRBV5-6 and TRBJ2-7, the complete variable domain reads DAGVTQSPTHLIKTRGQQVTLRCSPKSGHDTVSWYQQALGQGPQFIFQYYEEEERQRGNFPDRFSGHQFPNYSSELNVNALLLGDSALYLCASSPDRAVYEQYFGPGTRLTVT.

The chain combines TRBV4-1 with TRBJ1-4, with D unresolved. The CDR3 is 16 amino acids. Trimming removed 1 base at V and 0 bases at J, with 9 bases between. Germline CDR1 MGHRA, CDR2 YSYEKL. CDR3 coding DNA: TGCGCCAGCAGCCAAGGTTCGGCCTCAACTAATGAAAAACTGTTTTTT. It is translated as CASSQGSASTNEKLFF.

Of note for this clonotype: An end of the junction differs from the germline gene, which may be a read error. The chain combines TRBV20-1 with TRBJ2-5; 10 bases are a match to TRBD2. CDR3 size: 14 residues. CDR1 DFQATT and CDR2 SNEGSKA come from the germline V gene (reference sequence). The CDR3 region is CSARAGGGQETQYF. The CDR3 region has the DNA TGCAGTGCCAGAGCGGGGGGGGGACAAGAGACCCAGTACTTC.

The chain carries TRBV4-2 and TRBJ1-2; perhaps TRBD1 as D (6 bases). The CDR3 covers 13 residues. Germline lookup yields CDR1 LGHNA and CDR2 YNFKEQ. The V end was cut by 0 bases, the J end by 7 bases, with 9 bases between. The chain's CDR3 is CASSQDGQSGYTF. The CDR3 nucleotides are TGTGCCAGCAGCCAAGACGGACAGTCTGGCTACACCTTC.

On this clonotype itself: Possible read error: a much larger clone is one base away. V is TRBV3-1 and J is TRBJ1-1; 10 bases are a match to TRBD1. Germline assignment: CDR1 LGHDT and CDR2 YNNKEL (reference sequence). The CDR3 covers 14 residues. V lost 5 bases to trimming and J lost 4 bases; unmatched junction nucleotides: 4. The CDR3 loop is CASSLRTGGTEAFF. CDR3 in DNA: TGTGCCAGCAGCTTACGGACAGGGGGCACTGAAGCTTTCTTT.

The table lists this clonotype with a few counts. The CDR3 is CASSQGLDYGYTF. The CDR3 nucleotides read TGTGCCAGCAGCCAGGGGTTAGACTATGGCTACACCTTC. V and J are TRBV14 and TRBJ1-2; unclear D gene. V was shortened by 3 bases and J by 3 bases, with 8 bases between the two germline ends. Germline-derived CDR1 and CDR2 are SGHDN and FVKESK. This CDR3 has 13 residues. The entire variable domain, with the rest obtained from reference TRBV14 and TRBJ1-2, is as follows: EAGVTQFPSHSVIEKGQTVTLRCDPISGHDNLYWYRRVMGKEIKFLLHFVKESKQDESGMPNNRFLAERTGGTYSTLKVQPAELEDSGVYFCASSQGLDYGYTFGSGTRLTVV.

Many counts were recorded for this clonotype. The chain uses TRBV6-5 and TRBJ2-1; 14 bases agree with TRBD2. Losses at the gene ends were 4 bases for V and 7 bases for J; bases not matched to a gene: 15. The CDR3 length is 19 residues. Germline CDR1 reads MNHEY; CDR2 reads SVGAGI. DNA of the CDR3: TGTGCCAGCAGTTCCCTATCCATGAGACTAGCGGGGGGGAAGAATGAGCAGTTCTTC. This sequence encodes CASSSLSMRLAGGKNEQFF.

This sequence joins TRBV15 and TRBJ2-3, with 7 bases identical to TRBD2. The trim removed 6 bases at V and 1 base at J, leaving 7 bases unmatched. Germline values: CDR1 LNHNV, CDR2 YYDKDF (reference sequence). The CDR3 spans 15 residues. Written as DNA, the CDR3 is TGTGCCACCAGAGACCGCGGGGGTGGCACAGATACGCAGTATTTT. Amino acid sequence: CATRDRGGGTDTQYF.

V is TRBV5-1 and J is TRBJ2-1, with 8 bases lining up with TRBD2. V lost 7 bases and J lost 4; bases outside the gene matches: 10. CDR3 length: 15 residues. Germline-derived CDR1 and CDR2 are SGHRS and YFSETQ. As DNA, the CDR3 is TGCGCCAGCCCCGCGAGGCGGGGGGTTTACAATGAGCAGTTCTTC. Its translation: CASPARRGVYNEQFF.

The gene calls are TRBV10-3 and TRBJ2-5; the D is unclear. The assigned J gene may be wrong: the sequence end matches TRBJ2-7 better. This CDR3 has 12 residues. The V gene's germline CDR1 is ENHRY and CDR2 SYGVKD. CDR3 in DNA: TGTGCCATCAGTGTGGAAAGCGACGAGCAGTACTTC. This gives the protein CAISVESDEQYF.

This clonotype was counted a few times. The rearrangement joins TRBV27 to TRBJ2-7; the D is unclear. The germline CDR1 and CDR2 sequences are MNHEY and SMNVEV (reference sequence). This CDR3 comprises 13 residues. V lost 3 bases, J lost 4 bases, and 10 bases lay in between. CDR3 DNA: TGTGCCAGCAGTTTCAAATGGGAATACGAGCAGTACTTC. Its protein is CASSFKWEYEQYF.

The rearrangement links TRBV29-1 to TRBJ1-4; D gene unclear. The V gene lost 6 bases and the J gene lost 7 bases, with 15 bases spanning the gap. Per germline, CDR1 SQVTM and CDR2 ANQGSEA. The CDR3 has 13 amino acids. CDR3 in amino acids: CSVAHSGGEKLFF. In nucleotides, the CDR3 is TGCAGCGTAGCGCACAGTGGCGGTGAAAAACTGTTTTTT. Variable domain in full (rest from reference TRBV29-1 and TRBJ1-4): SAVISQKPSRDICQRGTSLTIQCQVDSQVTMMFWYRQQPGQSLTLIATANQGSEATYESGFVIDKFPISRPNLTFSTLTVSNMSPEDSSIYLCSVAHSGGEKLFFGSGTQLSVL.

The chain has TRBV28 and TRBJ2-7, with D unclear. Trimming stripped 0 bases from V and 0 bases from J, with 9 bases between. Germline CDR1 MDHEN, CDR2 SYDVKM. The CDR3 runs to 15 residues. The CDR3 reads CASSLWQLSSYEQYF. Here the CDR3 DNA reads TGTGCCAGCAGTTTATGGCAGCTAAGCTCCTACGAGCAGTACTTC.